The 21 T cell receptor beta chains given below trace back to one sample, sequenced in a study of T cell responses to AZD1222 COVID-19 vaccine. Here immunoSEQ multiplex PCR was the method, and the copy in TCRdb shows in-frame clones only, minus some. The table lists fewer than 150,000 clones, approximately 86% of them singletons. Material: peripheral blood, obtained on day 0 of AZD1222 vaccination. All receptors derive from an adult in good health.

The rearrangement uses TRBV28 and TRBJ1-4; D not resolved. The ends were cut back, 10 bases at V and 1 base at J, with 10 bases in the middle. The CDR3 totals 13 residues. Per the germline V gene, CDR1 is MDHEN and CDR2 is SYDVKM. The CDR3 spells CATDPGTNEKLFF. In DNA form, the CDR3 reads TGTGCCACAGACCCGGGAACTAATGAAAAACTGTTTTTT.

In regard to this clone: The same CDR3 can be traced to other DNA sequences in this sample. The V call is TRBV5-1, the J call TRBJ2-1; D ambiguous. Trimming pared 0 bases from V and 0 bases from J, leaving 4 bases between. The CDR3 covers 14 residues. Germline V gene lookup returns CDR1 SGHRS and CDR2 YFSETQ. The CDR3 coding sequence is TGCGCCAGCAGCTTGGGTAACTCCTACAATGAGCAGTTCTTC. Its translation is CASSLGNSYNEQFF. The full variable domain, in which reference TRBV5-1 and TRBJ2-1 provide the parts outside the CDR3, is KAGVTQTPRYLIKTRGQQVTLSCSPISGHRSVSWYQQTPGQGLQFLFEYFSETQRNKGNFPGRFSGRQFSNSRSEMNVSTLELGDSALYLCASSLGNSYNEQFFGPGTRLTVL.

V is TRBV6-5 and J is TRBJ1-5, with D unclear. The CDR3 is 13 amino acids. Trimming shortened V by 6 bases and J by 9 bases, and 15 bases separated the two germline ends. Germline CDR1 and CDR2: MNHEY and SVGAGI. CDR3 protein: CASSRDLRPPQHF. The CDR3 nucleotides are TGTGCCAGCAGCCGCGACCTGCGTCCGCCCCAGCATTTT.

The rearrangement links TRBV2 to TRBJ2-7; D may be TRBD1 or TRBD2 (5 bases each). CDR3 size: 13 residues. Germline-derived CDR1 and CDR2 are SNHLY and FYNNEI. V was shortened by 4 bases and J by 7 bases, with 14 bases between the two germline ends. The CDR3 sequence is CASSGGPALEQYF. CDR3 DNA: TGTGCCAGCAGTGGGGGACCGGCGCTGGAGCAGTACTTC.

The J gene is TRBJ2-5, the V gene TRBV7-8; no clear D gene. The CDR3 is made up of 15 amino acids. V lost 5 bases to trimming and J lost 5 bases, with 18 bases between them. Germline CDR1 and CDR2: SGHVS and FQNEAQ. The CDR3 reads CASSPGHSFGETQYF. The CDR3 DNA sequence: TGTGCCAGCAGCCCGGGTCACTCCTTCGGGGAGACCCAGTACTTC.

This chain's CDR3 is CASRLGQVEPLHF. The CDR3 bases are TGTGCCAGCAGATTGGGACAGGTGGAACCCCTCCACTTT. The chain links TRBV7-2 to TRBJ1-6, with 8 bases lining up with TRBD1. Germline-derived CDR1 and CDR2 are SGHTA and FQGNSA. The J segment lost 12 bases and the V segment lost 6 bases, leaving 7 bases of the junction unmatched. The CDR3 has 13 residues.

V gene TRBV12-3 or TRBV12-4 combines with J gene TRBJ2-7; 11 bases match TRBD2. The CDR3 is 13 amino acids. V was clipped by 6 bases and J by 9 bases; unmatched bases: 7. The CDR3 sequence: CASSLGTSGRQYF. CDR3 in DNA: TGTGCCAGCAGCCTCGGGACTAGCGGACGGCAGTACTTC.

The chain employs TRBV6-5 and TRBJ1-6; possibly TRBD1 for D (5 bases). Germline V lookup: CDR1 MNHEY, CDR2 SVGAGI. Trimming removed 2 bases from V and 9 bases from J, with 11 bases in between. The CDR3 covers 14 residues. The CDR3 loop reads CASSYGGKVSPLHF. CDR3 nucleotides: TGTGCCAGCAGTTACGGGGGAAAGGTTTCACCCCTCCACTTT.

The rearrangement links TRBV5-1 to TRBJ2-5; D perhaps matches TRBD1 (6 bases). The V end lost 4 bases, the J end lost 5 bases, and 21 bases lay between the germline ends. The CDR3 sequence is 16 residues long. Germline assignment: CDR1 SGHRS and CDR2 YFSETQ. The DNA for the CDR3 is TGCGCCAGCAGCCCCGACGGGCTTGGCGACAGGGAGACCCAGTACTTC. This translates into CASSPDGLGDRETQYF. The whole variable domain, remainder taken from reference TRBV5-1 and TRBJ2-5, is KAGVTQTPRYLIKTRGQQVTLSCSPISGHRSVSWYQQTPGQGLQFLFEYFSETQRNKGNFPGRFSGRQFSNSRSEMNVSTLELGDSALYLCASSPDGLGDRETQYFGPGTRLLVL.

This chain joins TRBV5-4 and TRBJ1-6, with D perhaps matching TRBD1 (5 bases). Per germline, CDR1 SGHNT and CDR2 YYREEE (reference sequence). This CDR3 has 14 amino acids. V lost 7 bases and J lost 6, with 14 bases in between. CDR3 nucleotides: TGTGCCAGCGCCGGGTGGGGCTCTAATTCACCCCTCCACTTT. Translating it yields CASAGWGSNSPLHF.

The V call is TRBV5-1, the J call TRBJ2-7; D may match TRBD1 or TRBD2 (6 bases each). Deletions cut 0 bases from V and 1 base from J, with 20 bases between. Germline loops: CDR1 SGHRS, CDR2 YFSETQ. This CDR3 comprises 18 residues. DNA for the CDR3: TGCGCCAGCAGCTTGGCCGGTCAGGGGCTAGCGTCTTCCTACGAGCAGTACTTC. This sequence encodes CASSLAGQGLASSYEQYF.

The chain couples TRBV14 to TRBJ1-6; D gene unclear. The ends were cut back, 0 bases at V and 0 bases at J, with 9 bases in the middle. The CDR3 consists of 17 residues. Germline CDR1 SGHDN, CDR2 FVKESK. Here the CDR3 reads CASSQDRRDSYNSPLHF. DNA of the CDR3: TGTGCCAGCAGCCAAGATAGAAGGGACTCCTATAATTCACCCCTCCACTTT.

J is TRBJ1-2 and V is TRBV5-6; 10 bases fit TRBD1. CDR3 length equals 17 residues. CDR1 and CDR2 (germline): SGHDT, YYEEEE. V shed 2 bases, J shed 7 bases, and the junction held 14 bases outside the gene matches. CDR3: CASSFWTGGLILGGYTF. The CDR3 DNA reads TGTGCCAGCAGCTTCTGGACAGGGGGGTTGATATTGGGTGGCTACACCTTC. The variable domain in full, with the rest retrieved from reference TRBV5-6 and TRBJ1-2, is DAGVTQSPTHLIKTRGQQVTLRCSPKSGHDTVSWYQQALGQGPQFIFQYYEEEERQRGNFPDRFSGHQFPNYSSELNVNALLLGDSALYLCASSFWTGGLILGGYTFGSGTRLTVV.

The V call is TRBV28, the J call TRBJ2-3, with no clear D. Germline values: CDR1 MDHEN, CDR2 SYDVKM. Trimming pared 5 bases from V and 9 bases from J, leaving 15 bases between. CDR3 size: 13 residues. The CDR3 reads CASSAQSFPTQYF. CDR3 in DNA: TGTGCCAGCAGTGCACAGTCCTTCCCGACGCAGTATTTT. Full variable domain (remainder filled in from reference TRBV28 and TRBJ2-3): DVKVTQSSRYLVKRTGEKVFLECVQDMDHENMFWYRQDPGLGLRLIYFSYDVKMKEKGDIPEGYSVSREKKERFSLILESASTNQTSMYLCASSAQSFPTQYFGPGTRLTVL.

In DNA, the CDR3 is TGTGCCATCAGAGGGGGTAATTCACCCCTCCACTTT. Amino acids: CAIRGGNSPLHF. This rearrangement joins TRBV10-3 to TRBJ1-6; possible D gene TRBD1, 6 bases. The CDR3 contains 12 residues. Germline CDR1 and CDR2: ENHRY and SYGVKD. Trimming removed 6 bases from V and 6 bases from J, with 6 bases in between.

This chain links TRBV5-5 with TRBJ2-2; the D is unclear. This CDR3 comprises 13 residues. Germline CDR1 SGHKS, CDR2 YYEKEE (reference sequence). Trimming stripped 7 bases from V and 7 bases from J, with 14 bases between. The CDR3 coding sequence is TGTGCCAGCGGTCCTCTAGAAGTCGGGGAGCTGTTTTTT. Translated: CASGPLEVGELFF.

The rearrangement joins TRBV19 to TRBJ1-5; D remains ambiguous. Germline-derived CDR1 and CDR2 are LNHDA and SQIVND (reference sequence). The V end was cut by 6 bases, the J end by 8 bases, with 23 bases between. The CDR3 extends over 16 amino acids. CDR3 protein: CASSLTTGRSPKPQHF. The CDR3 bases are TGTGCCAGTAGCCTCACCACGGGGAGATCCCCGAAGCCCCAGCATTTT.

The chain recombines TRBV5-4 with TRBJ1-2; 9 bases fit TRBD1. V shed 3 bases, J shed 4 bases, and the junction held 4 bases outside the gene matches. The germline V gene encodes CDR1 SGHNT and CDR2 YYREEE (reference sequence). The CDR3 is 14 residues long. Here the CDR3 reads CASSSGQGSYGYTF. The CDR3 nucleotides read TGTGCCAGCAGCTCGGGACAGGGAAGCTATGGCTACACCTTC.

This clone was detected only once. This chain connects TRBV2 to TRBJ2-6, with 9 bases identical to TRBD1. The CDR3 consists of 16 residues. Germline V gives CDR1 SNHLY, CDR2 FYNNEI. V was clipped by 8 bases and J by 0 bases; unmatched bases: 5. The CDR3 DNA follows: TGTGCCAGCGGGGGACAGGGAAACTCTGGGGCCAACGTCCTGACTTTC. As protein: CASGGQGNSGANVLTF. Drawing the rest from reference TRBV2 and TRBJ2-6, the complete variable domain is EPEVTQTPSHQVTQMGQEVILRCVPISNHLYFYWYRQILGQKVEFLVSFYNNEISEKSEIFDDQFSVERPDGSNFTLKIRSTKLEDSAMYFCASGGQGNSGANVLTFGAGSRLTVL.

This chain's CDR3 is CASSLGMVGAFF. The DNA of the CDR3 is TGTGCCAGCAGCTTAGGGATGGTAGGAGCTTTCTTT. The V call is TRBV13, the J call TRBJ1-1, with D unclear. Trimming shortened V by 0 bases and J by 10 bases, and 9 bases separated the two germline ends. The CDR3 is made up of 12 amino acids. CDR1 PRHDT and CDR2 FYEKMQ come from the germline V gene (reference sequence).

The chain uses TRBV5-6 and TRBJ1-2; tentative D call: TRBD1 (6 bases). Germline V gene data show CDR1 as SGHDT and CDR2 as YYEEEE. The CDR3 consists of 17 residues. V dropped 4 bases and J dropped 7 bases, with 26 bases sitting between them. The CDR3 DNA reads as TGTGCCAGCAGCCCGACGGGGGGGACAACCGAATTGGGTGGCTACACCTTC. Translating gives CASSPTGGTTELGGYTF. Looking up the rest from reference TRBV5-6 and TRBJ1-2 gives the full variable domain: DAGVTQSPTHLIKTRGQQVTLRCSPKSGHDTVSWYQQALGQGPQFIFQYYEEEERQRGNFPDRFSGHQFPNYSSELNVNALLLGDSALYLCASSPTGGTTELGGYTFGSGTRLTVV.